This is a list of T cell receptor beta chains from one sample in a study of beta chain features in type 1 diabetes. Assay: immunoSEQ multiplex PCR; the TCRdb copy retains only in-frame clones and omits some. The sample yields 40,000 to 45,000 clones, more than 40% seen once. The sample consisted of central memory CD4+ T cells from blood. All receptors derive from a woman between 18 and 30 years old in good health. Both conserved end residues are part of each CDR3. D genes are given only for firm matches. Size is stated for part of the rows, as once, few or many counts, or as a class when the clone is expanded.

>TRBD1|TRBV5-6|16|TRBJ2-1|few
CASSFDRGNSYNEQFF
TGTGCCAGCAGCTTCGACAGGGGAAACTCCTACAATGAGCAGTTCTTC
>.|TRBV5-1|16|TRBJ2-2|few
CASSLVGGANTGELFF
TGCGCCAGCAGCTTGGTCGGCGGGGCGAACACCGGGGAGCTGTTTTTT
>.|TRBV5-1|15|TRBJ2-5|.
CASSITAGKQETQYF
TGCGCCAGCAGCATCACCGCAGGAAAACAAGAGACCCAGTACTTC
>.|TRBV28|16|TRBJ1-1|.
CASSPFRGSSKAEAFF
TGTGCCAGCAGCCCCTTTAGGGGATCTTCGAAGGCTGAAGCTTTCTTT
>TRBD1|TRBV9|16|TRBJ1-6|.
CASSVGQGAKNSPLHF
TGTGCCAGCAGCGTGGGACAGGGGGCGAAGAATTCACCCCTCCACTTT
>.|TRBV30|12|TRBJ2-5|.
CAWSGGGETQYF
TGTGCCTGGAGCGGGGGAGGAGAGACCCAGTACTTC
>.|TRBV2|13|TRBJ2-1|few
CASSATGYNEQFF
TGTGCCAGCAGTGCCACGGGCTACAATGAGCAGTTCTTC
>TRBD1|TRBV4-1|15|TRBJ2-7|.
CASSLGGQGRGEQHF
TGCGCCAGCAGCCTCGGAGGACAGGGCCGGGGCGAGCAGCACTTC
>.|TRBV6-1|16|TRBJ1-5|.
CASSEGRWRVNQPQHF
TGTGCCAGCAGTGAAGGGCGTTGGAGGGTCAATCAGCCCCAGCATTTT
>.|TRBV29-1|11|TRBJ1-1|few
CSVGRNTEAFF
TGCAGCGTTGGGAGGAACACTGAAGCTTTCTTT
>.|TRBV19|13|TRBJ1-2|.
CASSAGRNYGYTF
TGTGCCAGTAGCGCGGGACGGAATTACGGCTACACCTTC
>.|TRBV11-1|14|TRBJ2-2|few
CASSLLRNTGELFF
TGTGCCAGCAGCTTATTGAGGAACACCGGGGAGCTGTTTTTT
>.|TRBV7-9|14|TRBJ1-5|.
CASSAQGSNQPQHF
TGTGCCAGCAGCGCCCAGGGATCCAATCAGCCCCAGCATTTT
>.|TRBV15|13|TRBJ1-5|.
CATSRDQVQPQHF
TGTGCCACCAGCAGAGATCAGGTTCAGCCCCAGCATTTT
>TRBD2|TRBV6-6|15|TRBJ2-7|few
CASKGNGGGMAEQYF
TGTGCCAGCAAGGGCAATGGGGGGGGGATGGCCGAGCAGTACTTC
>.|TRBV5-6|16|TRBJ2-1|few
CASSLGGGALYNEQFF
TGTGCCAGCAGCTTGGGGGGCGGGGCGTTGTACAATGAGCAGTTCTTC
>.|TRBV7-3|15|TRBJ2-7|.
CASSLESRASYEQYF
TGTGCCAGCAGCTTAGAGAGCAGGGCTTCCTACGAGCAGTACTTC
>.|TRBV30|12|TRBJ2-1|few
CAGGREGDEQFF
TGTGCCGGGGGCCGAGAGGGGGATGAGCAGTTCTTC
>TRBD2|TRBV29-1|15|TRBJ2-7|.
CSVEDRRTRPYEQYF
TGCAGCGTTGAAGATCGAAGGACTAGACCCTACGAGCAGTACTTC
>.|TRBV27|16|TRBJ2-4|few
CASSHRGGRGKNIQYF
TGTGCCAGCAGTCACAGGGGGGGGCGGGGCAAAAACATTCAGTACTTC
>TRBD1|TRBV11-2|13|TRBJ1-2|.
CASSQSDRAGYTF
TGTGCCAGCAGCCAATCGGACAGGGCCGGCTACACCTTC
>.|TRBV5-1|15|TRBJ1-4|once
CASSPRSATNEKLFF
TGCGCCAGCAGCCCCAGATCTGCAACTAATGAAAAACTGTTTTTT
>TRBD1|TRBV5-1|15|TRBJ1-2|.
CASSLGGQATNGYTF
TGCGCCAGCAGCTTGGGTGGACAGGCGACCAATGGGTACACCTTC
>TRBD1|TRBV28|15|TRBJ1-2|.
CASSVPGQGNYGYTF
TGTGCCAGCAGTGTCCCGGGACAGGGTAACTATGGCTACACCTTC
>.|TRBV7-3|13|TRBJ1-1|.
CASSSARNTEAFF
TGTGCCAGCAGCTCCGCGCGCAACACTGAAGCTTTCTTT
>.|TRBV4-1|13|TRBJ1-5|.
CASSQGMTEGQHF
TGCGCCAGCAGCCAGGGGATGACAGAAGGCCAGCATTTT
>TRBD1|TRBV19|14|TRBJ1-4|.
CASSGDRLDEKLFF
TGTGCCAGTAGTGGGGACAGGCTGGATGAAAAACTGTTTTTT
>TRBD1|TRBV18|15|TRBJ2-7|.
CASSPPQGVSYEQYF
TGTGCCAGCTCACCACCACAGGGGGTCTCCTACGAGCAGTACTTC
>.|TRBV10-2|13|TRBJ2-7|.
CASSARSPYEQYF
TGCGCCAGCAGTGCCCGGAGTCCCTACGAGCAGTACTTC
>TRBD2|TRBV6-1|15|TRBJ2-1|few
CASSEAGGLGDEQFF
TGTGCCAGCAGTGAAGCGGGAGGGCTCGGTGATGAGCAGTTCTTC
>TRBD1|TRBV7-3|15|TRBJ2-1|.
CASSLGQGYYNEQFF
TGTGCCAGCAGCTTAGGACAGGGCTACTACAATGAGCAGTTCTTC
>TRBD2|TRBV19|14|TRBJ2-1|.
CASSVMTSGRAKFF
TGTGCCAGTAGTGTGATGACTAGCGGGAGGGCCAAGTTCTTC
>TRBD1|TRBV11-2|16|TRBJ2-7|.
CASSLQGGTGGSEQYF
TGTGCCAGCAGCTTGCAAGGGGGGACAGGGGGCAGCGAGCAGTACTTC
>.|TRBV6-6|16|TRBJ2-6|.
CASSYPQGSGANVLTF
TGTGCCAGCAGTTACCCCCAGGGCTCTGGGGCCAACGTCCTGACTTTC
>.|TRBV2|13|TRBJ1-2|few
CASSRDGYNGYTF
TGTGCCAGCAGCCGAGACGGGTATAATGGCTACACCTTC
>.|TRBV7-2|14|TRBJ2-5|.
CASSLGGLQETQYF
TGTGCCAGCAGCTTAGGGGGACTCCAAGAGACCCAGTACTTC
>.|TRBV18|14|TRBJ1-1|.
CASSPVFMNTEAFF
TGTGCCAGCTCGCCAGTGTTTATGAACACTGAAGCTTTCTTT
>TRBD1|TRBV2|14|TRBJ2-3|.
CASSLGQYTDTQYF
TGTGCCAGCAGCTTGGGACAGTACACAGATACGCAGTATTTT
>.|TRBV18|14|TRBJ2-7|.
CASSPLQGSYEQYF
TGTGCCAGCTCGCCGCTTCAGGGGTCCTACGAGCAGTACTTC
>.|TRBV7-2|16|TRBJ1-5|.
CASSPTGDLGNQPQHF
TGTGCCAGCAGCCCGACCGGGGACTTGGGCAATCAGCCCCAGCATTTT
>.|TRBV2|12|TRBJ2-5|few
CASSEVEETQYF
TGTGCCAGCAGTGAGGTAGAGGAGACCCAGTACTTC
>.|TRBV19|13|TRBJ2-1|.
CASSALRANEQFF
TGTGCCAGTAGCGCGTTGCGGGCCAATGAGCAGTTCTTC
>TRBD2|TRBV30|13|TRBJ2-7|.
CAWSGERGLRQYF
TGTGCCTGGAGTGGAGAGCGGGGGCTTAGGCAGTACTTC
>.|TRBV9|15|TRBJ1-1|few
CASSVRTDQNTEAFF
TGTGCCAGCAGCGTCCGGACAGACCAAAACACTGAAGCTTTCTTT
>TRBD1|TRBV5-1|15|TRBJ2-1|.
CASSLTGVTYNEQFF
TGTGCCAGCAGCTTAACAGGGGTTACCTACAATGAGCAGTTCTTC
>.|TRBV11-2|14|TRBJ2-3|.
CASSFFMATDTQYF
TGTGCCAGCAGCTTTTTTATGGCCACAGATACGCAGTATTTT
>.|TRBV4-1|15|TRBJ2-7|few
CASSRGRLGTYEQYF
TGCGCCAGCAGCCGGGGGCGGCTCGGCACCTACGAGCAGTACTTC
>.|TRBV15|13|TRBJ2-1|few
CATSRGGYDEQFF
TGTGCCACCAGCAGAGGAGGTTATGATGAGCAGTTCTTC